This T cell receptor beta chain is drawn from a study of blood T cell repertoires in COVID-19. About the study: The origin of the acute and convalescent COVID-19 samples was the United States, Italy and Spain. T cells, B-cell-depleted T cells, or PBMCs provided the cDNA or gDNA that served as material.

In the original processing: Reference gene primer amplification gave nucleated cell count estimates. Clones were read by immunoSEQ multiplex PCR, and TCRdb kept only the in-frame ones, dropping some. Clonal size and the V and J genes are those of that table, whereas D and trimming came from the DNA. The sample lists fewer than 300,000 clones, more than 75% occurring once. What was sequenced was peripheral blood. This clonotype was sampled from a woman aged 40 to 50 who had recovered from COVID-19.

CDR3 region: CATGLAGLKTQYF. CDR3 bases: TGTGCCACCGGACTAGCAGGTTTGAAGACCCAGTACTTC. The chain uses TRBV6-5 and TRBJ2-5, with 8 nucleotides matching TRBD2. The germline gives CDR1 MNHEY, CDR2 SVGAGI. The CDR3 loop spans 13 amino acids. V dropped 10 bases and J dropped 6; count of bases not matched to a gene: 10.